The clone carrying this T cell receptor (beta chain) has a handful of counts. Its antigen is as yet unknown. MiXCR, applied by TCRdb to the RT-PCR reads, yields one record per CDR3 protein. Among about 780,000 distinct CDR3 sequences, roughly 20% were seen once, and the ten largest hold roughly 10%. This specimen comes from a study of response to subunit inactivated influenza vaccine. Study observations and caveats: Few new T cells, the authors suggested, are recruited by each seasonal influenza vaccination.

The material was PBMCs from blood, obtained roughly 5 days after vaccination. This receptor was taken from a man aged 50 to 60 who received an inactivated influenza vaccine.

CDR3 sequence reads: CASSVGNRKEKLFF. The CDR3 bases are TGTGCCAGCAGCGTAGGTAATAGGAAGGAAAAACTGTTTTTT. The V and J genes are TRBV9 and TRBJ1-4, with D unclear. The germline V gene encodes CDR1 SGDLS and CDR2 YYNGEE. The V end lost 0 bases, the J end lost 8 bases, and 11 bases lay between the germline ends. There are 14 residues in the CDR3.